Reported below is one T cell receptor beta chain. The ends were cut back, 4 bases at V and 5 bases at J, with 12 bases in the middle. Germline CDR1 SGHRS, CDR2 YFSETQ. The CDR3 length is 13 residues. Data came from immunoSEQ multiplex PCR; TCRdb stores just in-frame clones and leaves some out. The sample holds about 320,000 clones, more than 70% seen once. This record belongs to a study of blood T cell repertoires in COVID-19. Study context: Material from acute and convalescent COVID-19 was sourced from the United States, Italy and Spain.

This receptor was obtained from a woman between 45 and 65 years old with acute or convalescent COVID-19. The sequencing sample was made of peripheral blood. The rearrangement uses TRBV5-1 and TRBJ1-1; D unclear. In DNA, the CDR3 is TGCGCCAGCAGCACGGCCCCCGGGACTGAAGCTTTCTTT. It yields the protein CASSTAPGTEAFF.